Below, one T cell receptor (beta chain) is given with its context. The antigen remains unidentified. At one of its ends the junction is not consistent with the germline gene, which may arise from a read error. Carried by the TCR beta cDNA libraries were unique molecular identifiers. Each CDR3 protein gets one entry after TCRdb re-called the PCR reads with MiXCR. The sample carries 650,000 to 850,000 distinct CDR3 sequences, about 45% recorded once. The data originate from a study of post-analysis software for immune sequencing data. Findings of the study overall: There were roughly 5 TRBV segments more frequent in patients than controls, and TRBV5-6, TRBV5-1 and TRBV20-1 were among them.

CDR1 SGHDT and CDR2 YYEEEE come from the germline V gene. The CDR3 extends over 18 amino acids. The V call is TRBV5-6, the J call TRBJ2-5, with 9 bases that match TRBD2. This TCR was recovered from a girl under 18 with multiple sclerosis. The specimen sequenced was blood. DNA for the CDR3: TGTGCCAACAGCTTCCAAAATGAGCGGGAGGCTTCCCACGGGACCCAGTACTTC. This sequence encodes CANSFQNEREASHGTQYF.